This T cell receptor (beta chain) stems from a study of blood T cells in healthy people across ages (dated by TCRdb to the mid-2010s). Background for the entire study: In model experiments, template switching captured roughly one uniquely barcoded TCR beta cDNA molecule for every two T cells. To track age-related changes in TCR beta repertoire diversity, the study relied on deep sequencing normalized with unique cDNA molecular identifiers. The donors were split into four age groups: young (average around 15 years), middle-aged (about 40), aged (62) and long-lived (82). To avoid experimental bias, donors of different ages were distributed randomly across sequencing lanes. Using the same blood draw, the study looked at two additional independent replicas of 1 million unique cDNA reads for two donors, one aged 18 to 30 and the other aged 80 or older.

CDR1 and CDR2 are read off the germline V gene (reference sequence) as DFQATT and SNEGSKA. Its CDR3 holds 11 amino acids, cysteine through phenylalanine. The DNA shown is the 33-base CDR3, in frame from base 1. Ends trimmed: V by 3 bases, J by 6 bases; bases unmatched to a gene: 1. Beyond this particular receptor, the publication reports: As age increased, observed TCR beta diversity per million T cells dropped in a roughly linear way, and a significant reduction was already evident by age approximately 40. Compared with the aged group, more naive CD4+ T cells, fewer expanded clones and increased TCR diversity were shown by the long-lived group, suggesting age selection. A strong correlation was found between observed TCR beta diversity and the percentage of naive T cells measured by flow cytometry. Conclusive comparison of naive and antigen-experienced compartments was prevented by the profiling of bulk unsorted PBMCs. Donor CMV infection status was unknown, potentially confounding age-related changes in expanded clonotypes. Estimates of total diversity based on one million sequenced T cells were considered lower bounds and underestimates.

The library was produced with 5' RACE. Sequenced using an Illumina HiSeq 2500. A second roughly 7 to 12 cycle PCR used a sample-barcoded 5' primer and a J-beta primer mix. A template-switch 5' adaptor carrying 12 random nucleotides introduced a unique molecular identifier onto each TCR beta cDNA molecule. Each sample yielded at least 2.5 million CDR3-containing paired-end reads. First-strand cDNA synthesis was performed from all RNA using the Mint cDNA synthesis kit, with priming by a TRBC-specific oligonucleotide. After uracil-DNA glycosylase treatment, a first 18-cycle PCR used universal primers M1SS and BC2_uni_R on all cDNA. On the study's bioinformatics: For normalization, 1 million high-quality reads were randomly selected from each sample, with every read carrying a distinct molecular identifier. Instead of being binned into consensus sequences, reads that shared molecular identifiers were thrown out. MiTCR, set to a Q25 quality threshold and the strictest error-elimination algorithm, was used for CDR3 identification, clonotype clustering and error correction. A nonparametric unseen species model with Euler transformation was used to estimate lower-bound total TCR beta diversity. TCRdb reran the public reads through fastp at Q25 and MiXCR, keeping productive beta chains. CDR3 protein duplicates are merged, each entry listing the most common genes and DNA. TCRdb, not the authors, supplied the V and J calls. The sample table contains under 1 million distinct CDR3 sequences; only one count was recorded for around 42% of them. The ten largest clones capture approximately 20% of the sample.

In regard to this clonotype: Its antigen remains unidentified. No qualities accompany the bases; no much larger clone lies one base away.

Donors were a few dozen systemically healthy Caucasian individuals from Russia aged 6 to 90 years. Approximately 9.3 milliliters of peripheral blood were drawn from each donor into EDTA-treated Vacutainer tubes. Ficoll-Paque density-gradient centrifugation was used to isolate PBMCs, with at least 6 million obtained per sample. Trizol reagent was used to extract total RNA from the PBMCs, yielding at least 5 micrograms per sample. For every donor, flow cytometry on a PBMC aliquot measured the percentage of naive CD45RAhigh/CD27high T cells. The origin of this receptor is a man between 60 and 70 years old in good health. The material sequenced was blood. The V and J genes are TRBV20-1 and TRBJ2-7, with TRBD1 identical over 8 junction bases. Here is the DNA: TGCAGTGCTAGTCAGGGGGCCGAGCAGTACTTC. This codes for CSASQGAEQYF.